This T cell receptor beta chain is drawn from a study of cytomegalovirus exposure and HLA in healthy donors (dated by TCRdb to 2016 to 2017). With respect to the entire study: According to a later analysis, one platform produced both the roughly 110 validation repertoires and the 620 or so repertoires of the first cohort. The aim of the study was to test whether cataloging public T cell receptors could identify signatures of past pathogen exposure. Along with the approximately 670-subject first cohort, a separate validation cohort of 120 different subjects was used. The study combined high-throughput TCR immunosequencing, statistical association of individual TCRs with disease status, and machine learning to predict cytomegalovirus infection status. Broader findings and caveats from the paper: According to the authors, the approach could potentially be generalized to other disease states and immunological phenotypes. The classifier was reported to diagnose cytomegalovirus status with high specificity and sensitivity in both the original and validation cohorts. A later analysis found that TCRs clustered in the first cohort also tended to co-occur in the roughly 120 validation repertoires, with about 94% of cluster scores above 0. All 120 or so repertoires were used to score co-occurrence in the validation cohort in a later analysis, because that analysis had no HLA typing for the cohort. A few of the identified cytomegalovirus-associated TCR beta chains were confirmed in vitro to be specific for cytomegalovirus antigens. The study gave a list of under 200 TCR beta chains associated with cytomegalovirus. Across donors, most TCR sequences were observed very rarely, whereas some public TCRs were present in many individuals.

CDR1 is given as SEHNR and CDR2 as FQNEAQ, both from the germline V gene (reference sequence). The CDR3 runs 14 amino acids, cysteine and phenylalanine included. Just CDR3 DNA is preserved here, 42 bases in frame from base 1. The junction carries 17 bases between V and J, which are trimmed by 7 bases and 5 bases respectively. The donors belonged to the validation cohort of approximately 130 subjects, which was separate from the approximately 700-subject first cohort. Libraries were constructed by the immunoSEQ multiplex PCR assay. Turning to the authors' computational methods: A statistical classification framework was built for diagnosing cytomegalovirus status from the catalog of TCR beta chain sequences. The table comes from immuneACCESS by way of TCRdb, which keeps in-frame sequences with V and J called. Part of the clones is missing from these tables; in studies checked, under half for an unresolved V gene and the rest for unknown reasons. V and J calls and clone size are as listed in that table; D and trimming were resolved from the DNA. For this sample there are about 130,000 clones; around 89% appear just once. The top ten clones comprise 6.2% of the sample.

This clone was observed a handful of times. No antigen is known for it. The input lacks base qualities; no much larger clone sits a single base away. Sequencing was performed on PBMCs. This receptor was obtained from a woman in her 30s in good health and CMV-seropositive. The chain joins TRBV7-9 to TRBJ1-1, with the D gene too uncertain to name. This receptor carries the CDR3 CASNKIGRVTEAFF. The DNA sequence is given as TGTGCCAGCAACAAAATTGGGAGAGTAACTGAAGCTTTCTTT.